This TCR beta chain was observed in a study of CD8+ T cells in alopecia areata. Study-wide findings and caveats: Sharing of TCR sequences between patients (possibly for HLA-related reasons) was less clear than in mice. Because of a solitary nonresponder, the connection of baseline CD8+ expansion to response stays uncertain.

A note on this clone: Its antigen is unknown.

The sequencing template was cDNA reverse transcribed from extracted RNA. Sequencing used immunoSEQ multiplex PCR; TCRdb keeps in-frame clones, though not all of them. The sample yields about 160,000 clones, roughly two thirds seen once. Treatment in this sample: oral pan-JAK inhibitor, 5-10 mg twice daily. The CDR3 has 14 amino acids. The germline V gene encodes CDR1 SQVTM and CDR2 ANQGSEA. V was shortened by 0 bases and J by 3 bases, with 11 bases between the two germline ends. The chain joins TRBV29-1 to TRBJ2-5; D remains unclear. This clonotype was sampled from a human donor with alopecia areata. Sequencing was performed on CD4+ T cells sorted from blood, taken at week 4, from a patient treated with tofacitinib. This CDR3 is CSVEDMNFKETQYF. In nucleotides, the CDR3 is TGCAGCGTTGAAGATATGAACTTTAAAGAGACCCAGTACTTC.